This TCR beta chain was identified in a study of Ad26.COV2.S vaccination and SARS-CoV-2 variants. Study-wide context: Ad26.COV2.S arm of COV1001 included the donor.

The treatment is: roughly 20 received Ad26.COV2.S at low or high dose, single or two shots; roughly 5 received placebo; per-sample allocation not given. The samples date from day 63 after the first vaccine or placebo injection. This table comes from immunoSEQ multiplex PCR, and its TCRdb copy is limited to in-frame clones, with some not included. Of about 470,000 clones listed, around 90% were seen once; the top ten hold approximately 4.5%. CDR1 is SNHLY, CDR2 FYNNEI, per germline. CDR3 length: 15 residues. Trimming stripped 2 bases from V and 1 base from J, with 6 bases between. Sequences were derived from peripheral blood, sampled in a trial of Ad26.COV2.S vaccine versus placebo. The chain uses TRBV2 and TRBJ2-6; the D gene is possibly TRBD1 (5 bases). The sequence was obtained from a person between 18 and 59 years old who received the Ad26.COV2.S COVID-19 vaccine or a placebo. In DNA form, the CDR3 reads TGTGCCAGCAGTGAAAGGGGTTCTGGGGCCAACGTCCTGACTTTC. It codes for CASSERGSGANVLTF. Looking up the rest from reference TRBV2 and TRBJ2-6 gives the full variable domain: EPEVTQTPSHQVTQMGQEVILRCVPISNHLYFYWYRQILGQKVEFLVSFYNNEISEKSEIFDDQFSVERPDGSNFTLKIRSTKLEDSAMYFCASSERGSGANVLTFGAGSRLTVL.